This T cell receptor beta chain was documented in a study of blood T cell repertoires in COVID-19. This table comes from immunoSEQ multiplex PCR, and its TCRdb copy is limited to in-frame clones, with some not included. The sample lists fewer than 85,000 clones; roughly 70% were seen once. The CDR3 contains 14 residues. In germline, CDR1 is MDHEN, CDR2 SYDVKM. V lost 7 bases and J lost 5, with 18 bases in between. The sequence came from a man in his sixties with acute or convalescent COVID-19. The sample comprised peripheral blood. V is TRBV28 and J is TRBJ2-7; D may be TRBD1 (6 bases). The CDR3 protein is CASTISGEFDEQYF. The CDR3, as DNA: TGTGCCAGCACCATTTCAGGGGAATTTGACGAGCAGTACTTC.